These 3 T cell receptor beta chains originate from one sample sequenced in a study of patients and donors after allogeneic stem cell transplantation. Each CDR3 protein gets one entry after TCRdb re-called the RT-PCR reads with MiXCR. The repertoire includes approximately 88,000 distinct CDR3 sequences, around 5% of them detected once, and about 3% sits in the top ten. The source material was blood, either unsorted or a sorted T cell fraction (not recorded which). The receptor source for this set is a human donor who was either an allogeneic HSCT recipient or a stem cell or donor lymphocyte infusion donor (not recorded which). It is not recorded whose cells these are; they may come from a transplant donor.

This clonotype appeared many times. This sequence joins TRBV19 and TRBJ2-1; D is possibly TRBD2 (6 bases). The germline V gene encodes CDR1 LNHDA and CDR2 SQIVND (reference sequence). The CDR3 length is 15 residues. The V and J ends lost 3 bases and 2 bases respectively, with 11 bases between them. The CDR3 DNA reads as TGTGCCAGTAGTATGATGGCGGGGACCTACAATGAGCAGTTCTTC. Protein: CASSMMAGTYNEQFF. Supplemented by reference TRBV19 and TRBJ2-1, the full variable domain reads DGGITQSPKYLFRKEGQNVTLSCEQNLNHDAMYWYRQDPGQGLRLIYYSQIVNDFQKGDIAEGYSVSREKKESFPLTVTSAQKNPTAFYLCASSMMAGTYNEQFFGPGTRLTVL.

This clonotype was counted at least ten times. The chain's CDR3 is CASSKRYRGNQPQHF. CDR3 DNA: TGTGCCAGTAGTAAGAGATACAGGGGAAATCAGCCCCAGCATTTT. This chain joins TRBV19 and TRBJ1-5; 7 bases are shared with TRBD1. V gave up 4 bases and J gave up 4 bases; unmatched junction bases: 7. This CDR3 spans 15 amino acids. CDR1 and CDR2 (germline): LNHDA, SQIVND (reference sequence).

This clonotype has just a few counts. The chain uses TRBV27 and TRBJ2-6, with D perhaps matching TRBD1 (5 bases). The CDR3 has 15 residues. With 11 bases removed from V and 4 bases from J, the gap between germline ends came to 18 bases. CDR1 is MNHEY and CDR2 is SMNVEV in the germline V gene (reference sequence). CDR3 amino acids: CASGKGTLGANVLTF. CDR3 in DNA: TGTGCCTCAGGGAAAGGCACCCTAGGGGCCAACGTCCTGACTTTC.